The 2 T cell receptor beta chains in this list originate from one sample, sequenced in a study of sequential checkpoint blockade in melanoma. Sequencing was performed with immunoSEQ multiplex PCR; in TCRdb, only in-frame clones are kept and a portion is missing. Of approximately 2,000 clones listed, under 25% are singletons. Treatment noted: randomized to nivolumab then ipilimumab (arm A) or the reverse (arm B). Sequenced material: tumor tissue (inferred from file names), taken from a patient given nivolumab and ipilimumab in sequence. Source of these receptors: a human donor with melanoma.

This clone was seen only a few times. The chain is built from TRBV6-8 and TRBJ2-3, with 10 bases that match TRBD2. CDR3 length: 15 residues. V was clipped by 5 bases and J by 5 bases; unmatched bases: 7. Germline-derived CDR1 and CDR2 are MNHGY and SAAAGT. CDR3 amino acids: CASSEGSGGQDTQYF. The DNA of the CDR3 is TGTGCCAGCAGTGAGGGTAGCGGGGGGCAAGATACGCAGTATTTT.

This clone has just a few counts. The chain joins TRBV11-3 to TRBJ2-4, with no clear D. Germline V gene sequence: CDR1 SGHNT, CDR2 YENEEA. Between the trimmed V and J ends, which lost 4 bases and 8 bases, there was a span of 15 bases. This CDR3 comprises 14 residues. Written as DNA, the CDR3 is TGTGCCAGCAGCTCCGTGTTGTTTGGGGACATTCAGTACTTC. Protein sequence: CASSSVLFGDIQYF.